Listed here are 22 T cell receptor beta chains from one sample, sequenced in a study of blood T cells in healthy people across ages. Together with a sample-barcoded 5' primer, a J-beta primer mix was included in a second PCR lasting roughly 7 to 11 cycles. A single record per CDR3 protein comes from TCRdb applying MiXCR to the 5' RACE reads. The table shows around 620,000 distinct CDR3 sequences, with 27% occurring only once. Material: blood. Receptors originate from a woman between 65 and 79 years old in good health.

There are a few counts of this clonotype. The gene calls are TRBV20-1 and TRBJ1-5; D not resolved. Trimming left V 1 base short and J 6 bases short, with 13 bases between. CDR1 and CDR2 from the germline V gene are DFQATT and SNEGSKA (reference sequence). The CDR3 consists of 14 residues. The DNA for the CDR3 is TGCAGTGCTAGAGGGGTATATGGCAGTCAGCCCCAGCATTTT. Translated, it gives CSARGVYGSQPQHF.

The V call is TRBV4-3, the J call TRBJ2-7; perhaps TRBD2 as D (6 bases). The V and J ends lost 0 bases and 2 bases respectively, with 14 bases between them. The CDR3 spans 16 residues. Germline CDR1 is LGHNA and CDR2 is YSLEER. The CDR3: CASSQEVASAPYEQYF. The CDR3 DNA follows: TGCGCCAGCAGCCAAGAGGTGGCTAGCGCACCCTACGAGCAGTACTTC.

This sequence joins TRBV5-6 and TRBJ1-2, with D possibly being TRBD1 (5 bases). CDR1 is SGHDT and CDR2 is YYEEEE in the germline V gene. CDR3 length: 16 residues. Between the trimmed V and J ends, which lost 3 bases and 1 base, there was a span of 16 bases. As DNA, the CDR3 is TGTGCCAGCAGCTCTCCCGATCCAGGGTTTAACTATGGCTACACCTTC. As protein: CASSSPDPGFNYGYTF.

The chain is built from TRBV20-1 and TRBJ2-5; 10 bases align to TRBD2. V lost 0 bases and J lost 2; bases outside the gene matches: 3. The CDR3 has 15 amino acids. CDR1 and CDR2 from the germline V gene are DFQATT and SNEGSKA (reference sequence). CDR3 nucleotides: TGCAGTGCTAGAGATAGCGGGGGGCCGCAAGAGACCCAGTACTTC. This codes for CSARDSGGPQETQYF.

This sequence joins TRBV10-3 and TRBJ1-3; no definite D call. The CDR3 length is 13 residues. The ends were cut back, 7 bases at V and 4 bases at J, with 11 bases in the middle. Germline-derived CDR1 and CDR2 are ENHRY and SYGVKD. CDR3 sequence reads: CAITPREGNTIYF. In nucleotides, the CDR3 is TGTGCCATCACCCCCCGGGAAGGAAACACCATATATTTT.

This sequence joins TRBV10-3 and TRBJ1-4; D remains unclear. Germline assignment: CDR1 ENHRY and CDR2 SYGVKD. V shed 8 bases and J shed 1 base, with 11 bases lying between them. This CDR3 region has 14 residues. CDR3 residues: CAIREGGTNEKLFF. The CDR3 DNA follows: TGTGCCATCCGGGAGGGTGGAACTAATGAAAAACTGTTTTTT.

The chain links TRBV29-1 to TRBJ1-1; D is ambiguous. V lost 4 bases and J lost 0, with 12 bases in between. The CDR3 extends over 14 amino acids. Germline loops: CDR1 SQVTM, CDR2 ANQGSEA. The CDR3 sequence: CSVVARSLNTEAFF. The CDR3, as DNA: TGCAGCGTTGTCGCCAGGAGCCTGAACACTGAAGCTTTCTTT.

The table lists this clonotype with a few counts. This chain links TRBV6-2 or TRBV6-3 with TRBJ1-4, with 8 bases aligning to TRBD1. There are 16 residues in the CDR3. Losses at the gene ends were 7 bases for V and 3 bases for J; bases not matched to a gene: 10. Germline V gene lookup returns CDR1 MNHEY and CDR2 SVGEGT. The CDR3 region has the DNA TGTGCCAGCAAGAAAGGACAGGGATCACCTAATGAAAAACTGTTTTTT. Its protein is CASKKGQGSPNEKLFF.

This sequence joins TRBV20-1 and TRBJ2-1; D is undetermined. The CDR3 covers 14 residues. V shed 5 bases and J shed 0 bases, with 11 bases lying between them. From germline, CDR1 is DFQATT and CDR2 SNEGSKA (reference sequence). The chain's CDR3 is CSAYSPSSYNEQFF. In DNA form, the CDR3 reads TGCAGTGCTTATTCACCGAGCTCCTACAATGAGCAGTTCTTC.

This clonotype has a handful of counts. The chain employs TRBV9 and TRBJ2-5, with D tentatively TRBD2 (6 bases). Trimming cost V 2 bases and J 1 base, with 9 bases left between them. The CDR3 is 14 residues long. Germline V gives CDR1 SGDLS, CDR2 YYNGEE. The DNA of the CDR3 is TGTGCCAGCAGCGTGGCGGGATTCCAAGAGACCCAGTACTTC. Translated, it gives CASSVAGFQETQYF.

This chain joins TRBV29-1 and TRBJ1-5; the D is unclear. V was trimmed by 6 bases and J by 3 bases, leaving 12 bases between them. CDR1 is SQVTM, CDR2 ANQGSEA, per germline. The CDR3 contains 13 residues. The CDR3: CSVRDYDNQPQHF. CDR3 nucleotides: TGCAGCGTCCGAGATTACGACAATCAGCCCCAGCATTTT.

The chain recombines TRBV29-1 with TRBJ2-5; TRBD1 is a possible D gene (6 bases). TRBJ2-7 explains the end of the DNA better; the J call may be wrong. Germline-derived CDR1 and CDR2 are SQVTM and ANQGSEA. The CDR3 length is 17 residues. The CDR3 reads CSGSGVELSGVADEQYF. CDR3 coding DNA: TGCAGCGGATCAGGGGTGGAGTTGTCTGGAGTGGCTGACGAGCAGTACTTC.

Here the CDR3 reads CASSFQGAQETQYF. CDR3 bases: TGCGCCAGCAGCTTTCAGGGGGCCCAAGAGACCCAGTACTTC. The chain employs TRBV5-1 and TRBJ2-5; 8 nucleotides match TRBD1. The germline CDR1 and CDR2 sequences are SGHRS and YFSETQ. Trimming took 2 bases from V and 1 from J; bases not matched to a gene: 1. The CDR3 length is 14 residues.

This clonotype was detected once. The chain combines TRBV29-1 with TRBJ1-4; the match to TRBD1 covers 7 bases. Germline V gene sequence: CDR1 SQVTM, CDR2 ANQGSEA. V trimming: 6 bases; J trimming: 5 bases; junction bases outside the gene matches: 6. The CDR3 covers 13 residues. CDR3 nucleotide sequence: TGCAGCGTGGCCCGACAGGGAAATGAAAAACTGTTTTTT. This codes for CSVARQGNEKLFF.

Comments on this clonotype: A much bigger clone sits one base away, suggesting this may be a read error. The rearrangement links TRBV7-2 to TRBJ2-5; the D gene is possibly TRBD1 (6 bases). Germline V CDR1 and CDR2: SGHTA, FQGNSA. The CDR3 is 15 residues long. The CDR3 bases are TGTGCCGGCAGCTCAGAGGGGGTGAACCGAGAGACCCAGTACTTC. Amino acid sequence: CAGSSEGVNRETQYF.

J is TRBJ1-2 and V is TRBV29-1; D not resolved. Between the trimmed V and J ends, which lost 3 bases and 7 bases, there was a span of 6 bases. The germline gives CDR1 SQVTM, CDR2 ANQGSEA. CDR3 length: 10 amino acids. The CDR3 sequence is CSVEWGGYTF. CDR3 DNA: TGCAGCGTTGAGTGGGGTGGCTACACCTTC.

CDR3: CASSSIRGGYGYTF. CDR3 sequence (DNA): TGTGCCAGCAGTTCGATAAGGGGCGGCTATGGCTACACCTTC. The chain couples TRBV6-5 to TRBJ1-2; D possibly corresponds to TRBD1 (5 bases). V was shortened by 4 bases and J by 4 bases, with 13 bases between the two germline ends. The germline V gene has CDR1 MNHEY and CDR2 SVGAGI. This CDR3 contains 14 residues.

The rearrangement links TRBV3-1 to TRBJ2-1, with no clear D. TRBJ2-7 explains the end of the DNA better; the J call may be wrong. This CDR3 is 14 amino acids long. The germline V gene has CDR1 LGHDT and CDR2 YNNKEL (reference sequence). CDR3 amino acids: CASSQVAASYEQYF. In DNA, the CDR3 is TGTGCCAGCAGCCAAGTGGCAGCCTCCTACGAGCAGTACTTC.

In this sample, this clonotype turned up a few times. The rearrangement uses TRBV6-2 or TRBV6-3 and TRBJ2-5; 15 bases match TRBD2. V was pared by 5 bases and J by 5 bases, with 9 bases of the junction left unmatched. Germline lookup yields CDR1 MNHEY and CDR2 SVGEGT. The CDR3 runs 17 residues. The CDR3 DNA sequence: TGTGCCAGCAGTACCGGGACTAGCGGGGGGCCGTGGGAGACCCAGTACTTC. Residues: CASSTGTSGGPWETQYF.

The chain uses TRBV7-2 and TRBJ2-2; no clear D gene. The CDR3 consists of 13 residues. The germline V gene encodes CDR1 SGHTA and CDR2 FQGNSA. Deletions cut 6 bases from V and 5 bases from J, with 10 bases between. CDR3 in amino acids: CASRRPPTGELFF. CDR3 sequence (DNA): TGTGCCAGCAGGCGTCCACCTACCGGGGAGCTGTTTTTT.

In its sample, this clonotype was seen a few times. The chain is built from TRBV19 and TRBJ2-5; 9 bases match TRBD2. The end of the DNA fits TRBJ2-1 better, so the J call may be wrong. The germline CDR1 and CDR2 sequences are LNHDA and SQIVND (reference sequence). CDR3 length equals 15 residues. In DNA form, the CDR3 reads TGTGCCAGTAGTATAGATCTAGCGGGGCCCTTAGGGCAGTTCTTC. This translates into CASSIDLAGPLGQFF.

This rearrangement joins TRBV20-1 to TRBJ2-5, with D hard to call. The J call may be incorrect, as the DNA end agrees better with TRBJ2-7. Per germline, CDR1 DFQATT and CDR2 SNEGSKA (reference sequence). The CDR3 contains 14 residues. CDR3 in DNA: TGCAGTGCTAGAGAAGGGCCTGCTAGCTACGAGCAGTACTTC. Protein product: CSAREGPASYEQYF.